This T cell receptor beta chain appears in the sequencing data of a study of OX40 agonist ivuxolimab in advanced cancers. Sequencing used immunoSEQ multiplex PCR; TCRdb keeps in-frame clones, though not all of them. In the table there are more than 60,000 clones, 94% of which are singletons. Germline V gene lookup returns CDR1 SGHVS and CDR2 FQNEAQ. This CDR3 has 13 amino acids. V was cut by 6 bases and J by 5 bases, with 11 bases left in between. With baseline, cycle 4 day 1, and cycle 7 day 1 as timepoints, blood was sampled. Study outcomes and limitations: Some of the nonresponding patients also showed low levels of normalized T-cell clonal expansion.

Remarks on this clone: Its antigen is as yet unknown.

The specimen comprised CD4+ or CD8+ T cells sorted from blood, sampled in a trial of the OX40 agonist ivuxolimab. This clonotype originated in an adult with an advanced solid tumor such as melanoma, head and neck, liver or kidney cancer. The rearrangement uses TRBV7-8 and TRBJ1-5, with D possibly matching TRBD1 (6 bases). CDR3: CASSSGGHQPQHF. The CDR3 DNA is TGTGCCAGCAGTTCCGGGGGCCATCAGCCCCAGCATTTT.